The clone carrying this TCR beta chain was seen a few times. Its matching antigen is unknown. The data were taken from a study of human T cells and chemical hapten exposure. About the research overall: Epicutaneous patch tests delivered 0.01% DPC to the upper back, with evaluation at 6 days. General study results and limits: Expanded TCRs showed more large CDR3 clusters than pre-sensitization or healthy control sets. Patch test score was positively correlated with the counts of TCRs that had expanded at PT1. TCRs exceeding a frequency of 1 in 1000 stayed unchanged under DPC sensitization.

The time point is: pre-sensitization, week 0. Treatment indicated: therapeutic diphenylcyclopropenone sensitization with weekly scalp DPC. V lost 1 base and J lost 10, with 11 bases in between. The CDR3 length is 14 residues. Germline values: CDR1 LGHDT, CDR2 YNNKEL (reference sequence). TCRdb redid the calling of the RACE reads with MiXCR, one entry per CDR3 protein. The sample has 250,000 or so distinct CDR3 sequences, about 8.6% seen once. The material was whole blood, obtained in connection with sensitization to the hapten diphenylcyclopropenone (DPC). The origin of this receptor is a middle-aged woman with alopecia areata. Some clones in this sample may be carry-over from other donors' samples. The rearrangement joins TRBV3-1 to TRBJ1-6; D is uncertain. CDR3 amino acids: CASSQVRIGSPLHF. CDR3 bases: TGTGCCAGCAGCCAAGTGAGGATCGGGTCACCCCTCCACTTT.